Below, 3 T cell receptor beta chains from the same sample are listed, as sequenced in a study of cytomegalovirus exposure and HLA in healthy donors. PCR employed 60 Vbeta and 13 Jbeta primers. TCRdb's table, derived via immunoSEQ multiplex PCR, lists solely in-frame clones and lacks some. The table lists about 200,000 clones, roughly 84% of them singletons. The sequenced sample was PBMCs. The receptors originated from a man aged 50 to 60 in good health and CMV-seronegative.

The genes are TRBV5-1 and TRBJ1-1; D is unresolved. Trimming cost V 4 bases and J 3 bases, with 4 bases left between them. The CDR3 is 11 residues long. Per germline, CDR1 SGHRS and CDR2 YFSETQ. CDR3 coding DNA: TGCGCCAGCAGCGCAGACACTGAAGCTTTCTTT. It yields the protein CASSADTEAFF. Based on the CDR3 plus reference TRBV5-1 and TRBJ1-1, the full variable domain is KAGVTQTPRYLIKTRGQQVTLSCSPISGHRSVSWYQQTPGQGLQFLFEYFSETQRNKGNFPGRFSGRQFSNSRSEMNVSTLELGDSALYLCASSADTEAFFGQGTRLTVV.

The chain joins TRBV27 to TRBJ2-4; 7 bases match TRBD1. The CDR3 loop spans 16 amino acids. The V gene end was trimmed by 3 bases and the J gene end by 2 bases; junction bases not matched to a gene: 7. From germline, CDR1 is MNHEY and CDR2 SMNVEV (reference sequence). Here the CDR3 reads CASSFDRVGPKNIQYF. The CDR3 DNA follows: TGTGCCAGCAGTTTCGACAGGGTGGGGCCCAAAAACATTCAGTACTTC.

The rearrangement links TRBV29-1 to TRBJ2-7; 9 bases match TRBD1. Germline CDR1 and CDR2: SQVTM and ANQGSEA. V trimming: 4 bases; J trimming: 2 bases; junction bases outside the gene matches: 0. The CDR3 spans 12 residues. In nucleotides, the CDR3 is TGCAGCGTTGGACAGGGGGCCTACGAGCAGTACTTC. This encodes CSVGQGAYEQYF.